The 5 T cell receptor beta chains in this list originate from one sample, sequenced in a study of control samples from healthy donors and cancer patients. Clones were sequenced by immunoSEQ multiplex PCR, and TCRdb holds only the in-frame ones, with some missing. Among 110,000 or so clones listed, about 80% were seen once. The sequencing sample was made of blood. The receptors here all came from a man between 18 and 35 years old in good health.

The rearrangement links TRBV5-4 to TRBJ1-2, with 8 bases aligning to TRBD1. The CDR3 extends over 12 amino acids. V lost 4 bases, J lost 6 bases, and 2 bases stayed unmatched. Germline V gives CDR1 SGHNT, CDR2 YYREEE (reference sequence). The CDR3 DNA sequence: TGTGCCAGCAGCCAGGGGGCGGATGGCTACACCTTC. Residues: CASSQGADGYTF.

This chain links TRBV6-5 with TRBJ1-5; D may be TRBD1 (5 bases). The CDR3 runs 16 residues. Trimming took 0 bases from V and 6 from J, leaving 15 bases between them. CDR1 MNHEY and CDR2 SVGAGI come from the germline V gene. The CDR3 DNA reads TGTGCCAGCAGTTACTCGTATAGGGGCCGAGGTCAGCCCCAGCATTTT. This sequence encodes CASSYSYRGRGQPQHF.

CDR3: CASSESRKGASKETQYF. The CDR3 nucleotides are TGTGCCAGCAGTGAATCTAGGAAGGGGGCGTCGAAAGAGACCCAGTACTTC. This chain connects TRBV25-1 to TRBJ2-5, with TRBD1 matching over 7 bases. Germline-derived CDR1 and CDR2 are MGHDK and SYGVNS. The V gene end was trimmed by 1 base and the J gene end by 3 bases; junction bases not matched to a gene: 11. The CDR3 sequence is 17 residues long.

V gene TRBV6-2 or TRBV6-3 combines with J gene TRBJ1-5, with no clear D. Trimming took 2 bases from V and 3 from J, leaving 8 bases between them. This CDR3 contains 14 residues. Germline V lookup: CDR1 MNHEY, CDR2 SVGEGT. The CDR3 sequence: CASSYLDFNQPQHF. CDR3 sequence (DNA): TGTGCCAGCAGTTACCTGGACTTCAATCAGCCCCAGCATTTT.

This clone was observed a handful of times. CDR3 sequence reads: CASSSLPGSTYEQYV. The CDR3 DNA follows: TGTGCCAGCAGCTCACTGCCGGGATCAACTTACGAGCAGTACGTC. V is TRBV7-6 and J is TRBJ2-7; a possible D gene is TRBD2 (5 bases). CDR1 is SGHVS and CDR2 is FNYEAQ in the germline V gene. The V gene lost 4 bases and the J gene lost 4 bases, with 17 bases spanning the gap. The CDR3 totals 15 residues.